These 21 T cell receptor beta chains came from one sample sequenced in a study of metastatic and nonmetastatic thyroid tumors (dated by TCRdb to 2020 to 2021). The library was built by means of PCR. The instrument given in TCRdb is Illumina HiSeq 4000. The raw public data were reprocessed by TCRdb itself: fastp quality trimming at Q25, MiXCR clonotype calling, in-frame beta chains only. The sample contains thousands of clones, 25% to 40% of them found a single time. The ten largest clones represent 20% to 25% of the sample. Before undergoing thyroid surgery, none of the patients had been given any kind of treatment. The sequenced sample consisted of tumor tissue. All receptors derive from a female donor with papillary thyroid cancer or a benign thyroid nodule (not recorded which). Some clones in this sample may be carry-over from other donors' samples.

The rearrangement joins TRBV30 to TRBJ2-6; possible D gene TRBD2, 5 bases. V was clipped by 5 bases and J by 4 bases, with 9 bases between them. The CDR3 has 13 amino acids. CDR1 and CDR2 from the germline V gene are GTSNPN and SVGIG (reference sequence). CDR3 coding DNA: TGTGCCTGGGGTACGGGGGGGGCCAACGTCCTGACTTTC. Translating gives CAWGTGGANVLTF.

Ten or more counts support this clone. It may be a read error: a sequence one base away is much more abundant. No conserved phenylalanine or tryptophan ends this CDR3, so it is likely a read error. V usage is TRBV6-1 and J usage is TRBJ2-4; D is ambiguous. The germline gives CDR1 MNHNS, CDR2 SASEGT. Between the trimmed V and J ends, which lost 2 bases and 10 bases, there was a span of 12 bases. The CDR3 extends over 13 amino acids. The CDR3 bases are TGTGCCAGCAGTGAAACTTACGACGGGATTCAGTACCTC. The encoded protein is CASSETYDGIQYL.

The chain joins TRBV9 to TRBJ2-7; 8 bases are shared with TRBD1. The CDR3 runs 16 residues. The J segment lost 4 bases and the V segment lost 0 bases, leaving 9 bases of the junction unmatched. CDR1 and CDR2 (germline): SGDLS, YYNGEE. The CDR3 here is CASSVAWDRWGYEQYF. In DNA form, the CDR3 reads TGTGCCAGCAGCGTAGCTTGGGACAGGTGGGGGTACGAGCAGTACTTC.

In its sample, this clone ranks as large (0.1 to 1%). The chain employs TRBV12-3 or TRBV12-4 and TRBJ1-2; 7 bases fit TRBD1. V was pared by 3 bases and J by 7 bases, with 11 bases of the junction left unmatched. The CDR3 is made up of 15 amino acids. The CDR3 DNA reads TGTGCCAGCAGTTTTGAGGACAGGAGCCGGTTTGGCTACACCTTC. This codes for CASSFEDRSRFGYTF.

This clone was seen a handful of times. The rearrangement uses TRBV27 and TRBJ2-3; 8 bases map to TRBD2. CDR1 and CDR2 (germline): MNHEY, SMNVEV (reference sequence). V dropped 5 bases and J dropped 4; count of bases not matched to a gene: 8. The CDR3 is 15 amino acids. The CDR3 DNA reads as TGTGCCAGCAGTCTTACGGGAGGGCCGGCAGATACGCAGTATTTT. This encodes CASSLTGGPADTQYF.

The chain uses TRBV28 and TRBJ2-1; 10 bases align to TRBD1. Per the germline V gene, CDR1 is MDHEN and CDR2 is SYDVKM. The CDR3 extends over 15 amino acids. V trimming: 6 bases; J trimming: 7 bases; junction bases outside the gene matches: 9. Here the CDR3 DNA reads TGTGCCAGCAGCCCCGACAGGGGGCAGAATAATGAGCAGTTCTTC. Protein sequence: CASSPDRGQNNEQFF.

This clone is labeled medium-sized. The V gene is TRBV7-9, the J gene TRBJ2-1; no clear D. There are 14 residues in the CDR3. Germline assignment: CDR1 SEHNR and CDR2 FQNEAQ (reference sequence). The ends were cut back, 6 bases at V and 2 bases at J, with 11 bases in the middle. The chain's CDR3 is CASRSAGTYNEQFF. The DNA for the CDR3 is TGTGCCAGCAGATCTGCTGGTACCTACAATGAGCAGTTCTTC.

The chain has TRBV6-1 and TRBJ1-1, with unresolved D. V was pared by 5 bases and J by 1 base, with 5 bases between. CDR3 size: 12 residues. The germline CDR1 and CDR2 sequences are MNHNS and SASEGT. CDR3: CASSPWNTEAFF. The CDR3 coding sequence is TGTGCCAGCAGTCCGTGGAACACTGAAGCTTTCTTT.

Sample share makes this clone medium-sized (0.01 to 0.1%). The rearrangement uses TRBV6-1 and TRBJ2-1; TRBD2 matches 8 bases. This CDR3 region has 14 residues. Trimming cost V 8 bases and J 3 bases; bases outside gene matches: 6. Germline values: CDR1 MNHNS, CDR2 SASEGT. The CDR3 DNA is TGTGCCAGCCAAACCGGGACTAGCTACAATGAGCAGTTCTTC. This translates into CASQTGTSYNEQFF.

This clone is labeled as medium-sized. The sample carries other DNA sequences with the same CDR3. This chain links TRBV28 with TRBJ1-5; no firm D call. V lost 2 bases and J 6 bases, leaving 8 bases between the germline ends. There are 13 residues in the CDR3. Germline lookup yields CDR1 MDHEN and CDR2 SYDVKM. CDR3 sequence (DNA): TGTGCCAGCAGTTTACTAGCGGGTCAGCCCCAGCATTTT. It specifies CASSLLAGQPQHF. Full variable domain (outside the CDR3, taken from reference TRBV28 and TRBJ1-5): DVKVTQSSRYLVKRTGEKVFLECVQDMDHENMFWYRQDPGLGLRLIYFSYDVKMKEKGDIPEGYSVSREKKERFSLILESASTNQTSMYLCASSLLAGQPQHFGDGTRLSIL.

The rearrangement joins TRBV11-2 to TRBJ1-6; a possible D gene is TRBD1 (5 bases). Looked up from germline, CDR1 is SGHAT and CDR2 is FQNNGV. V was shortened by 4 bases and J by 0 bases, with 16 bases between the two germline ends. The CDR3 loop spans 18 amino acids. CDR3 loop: CASSSRMGGSSYNSPLHF. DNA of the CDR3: TGTGCCAGCAGCTCAAGGATGGGGGGAAGCTCCTATAATTCACCCCTCCACTTT.

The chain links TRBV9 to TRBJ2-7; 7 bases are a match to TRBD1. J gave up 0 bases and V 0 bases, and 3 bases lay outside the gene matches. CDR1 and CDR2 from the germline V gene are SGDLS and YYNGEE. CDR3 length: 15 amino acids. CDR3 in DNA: TGTGCCAGCAGCGTAGAGGACAGGAGCTCCTACGAGCAGTACTTC. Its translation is CASSVEDRSSYEQYF.

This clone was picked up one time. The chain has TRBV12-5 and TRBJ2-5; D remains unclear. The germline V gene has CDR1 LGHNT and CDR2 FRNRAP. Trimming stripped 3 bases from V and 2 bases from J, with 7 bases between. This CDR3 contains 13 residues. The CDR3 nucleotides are TGTGCTAGTGGTTTAGCTGGACAAGAGACCCAGTACTTC. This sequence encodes CASGLAGQETQYF.

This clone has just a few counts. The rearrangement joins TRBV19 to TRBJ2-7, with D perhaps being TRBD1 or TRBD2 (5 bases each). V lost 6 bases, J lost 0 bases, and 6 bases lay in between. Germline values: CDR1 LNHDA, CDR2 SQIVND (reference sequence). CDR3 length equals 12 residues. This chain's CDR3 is CASRGDSYEQYF. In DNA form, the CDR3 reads TGTGCCAGTAGGGGGGACTCCTACGAGCAGTACTTC.

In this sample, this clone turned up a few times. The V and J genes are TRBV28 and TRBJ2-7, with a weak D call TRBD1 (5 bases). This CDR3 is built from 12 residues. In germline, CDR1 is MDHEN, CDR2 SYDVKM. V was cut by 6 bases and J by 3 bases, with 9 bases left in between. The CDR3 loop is CASSSGFYEQYF. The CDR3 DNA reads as TGTGCCAGCAGCTCAGGGTTCTACGAGCAGTACTTC.

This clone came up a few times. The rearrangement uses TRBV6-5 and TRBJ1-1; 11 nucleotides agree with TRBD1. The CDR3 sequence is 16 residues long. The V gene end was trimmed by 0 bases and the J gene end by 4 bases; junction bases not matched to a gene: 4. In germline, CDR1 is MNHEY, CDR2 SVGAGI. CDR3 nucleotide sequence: TGTGCCAGCAGTTACTCGGGACAGGGGGTTACCACTGAAGCTTTCTTT. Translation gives CASSYSGQGVTTEAFF.

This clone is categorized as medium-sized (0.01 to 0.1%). The CDR3: CATSPRGSAQETQYF. The CDR3 DNA is TGTGCCACCTCACCCCGCGGGAGCGCCCAAGAGACCCAGTACTTC. V gene TRBV11-3 combines with J gene TRBJ2-5, with TRBD2 identical over 7 bases. Trimming took 10 bases from V and 1 from J; bases not matched to a gene: 12. The CDR3 totals 15 residues. The germline V gene encodes CDR1 SGHNT and CDR2 YENEEA.

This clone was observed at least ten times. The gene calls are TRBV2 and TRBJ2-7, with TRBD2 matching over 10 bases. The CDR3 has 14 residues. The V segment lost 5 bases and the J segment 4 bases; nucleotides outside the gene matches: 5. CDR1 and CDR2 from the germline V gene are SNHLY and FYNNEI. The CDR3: CASSLAGATYEQYF. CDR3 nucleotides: TGTGCCAGCAGTCTAGCGGGGGCTACGTACGAGCAGTACTTC.

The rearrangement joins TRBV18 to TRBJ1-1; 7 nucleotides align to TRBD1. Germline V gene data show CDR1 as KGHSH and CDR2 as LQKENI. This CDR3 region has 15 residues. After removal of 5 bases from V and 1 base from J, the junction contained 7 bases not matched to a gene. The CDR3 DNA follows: TGTGCCAGCTCAGTCCGGGACAGCAGGAACACTGAAGCTTTCTTT. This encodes CASSVRDSRNTEAFF.

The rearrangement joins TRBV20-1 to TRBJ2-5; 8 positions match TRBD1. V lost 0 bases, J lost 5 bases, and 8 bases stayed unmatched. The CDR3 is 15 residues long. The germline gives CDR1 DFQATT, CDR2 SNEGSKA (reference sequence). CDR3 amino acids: CSARDHTDREETQYF. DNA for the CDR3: TGCAGTGCTAGAGATCACACGGACAGGGAGGAGACCCAGTACTTC.

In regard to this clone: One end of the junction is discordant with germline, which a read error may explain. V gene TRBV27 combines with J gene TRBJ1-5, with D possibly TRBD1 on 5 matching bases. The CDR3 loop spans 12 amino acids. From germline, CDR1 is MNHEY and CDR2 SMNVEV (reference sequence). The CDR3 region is CASGAGNQPKRF. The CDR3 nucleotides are TGTGCCAGCGGGGCAGGTAATCAGCCCAAGCGTTTT.